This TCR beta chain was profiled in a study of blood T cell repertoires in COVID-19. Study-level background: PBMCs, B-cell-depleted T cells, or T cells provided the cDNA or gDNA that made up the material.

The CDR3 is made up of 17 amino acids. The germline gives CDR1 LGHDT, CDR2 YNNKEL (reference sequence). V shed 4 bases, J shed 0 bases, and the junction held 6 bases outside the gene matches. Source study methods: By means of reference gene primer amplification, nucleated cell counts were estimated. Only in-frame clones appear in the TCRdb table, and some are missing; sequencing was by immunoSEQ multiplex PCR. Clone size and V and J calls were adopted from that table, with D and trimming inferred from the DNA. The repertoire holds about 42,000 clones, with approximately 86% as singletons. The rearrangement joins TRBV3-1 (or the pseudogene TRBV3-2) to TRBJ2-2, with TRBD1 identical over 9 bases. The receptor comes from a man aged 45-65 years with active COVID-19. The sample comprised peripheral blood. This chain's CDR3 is CASSLFRQGANTGELFF. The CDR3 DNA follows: TGTGCCAGCAGCCTCTTCAGACAGGGGGCGAACACCGGGGAGCTGTTTTTT.